This record concerns one TCR beta chain sequence. Its matching antigen is unknown. This entry is derived from a study of CD4 T cells in relation to SARS-CoV-2 and coronaviruses. Study context: The negative reference was HIV-1 Nef peptide pool or peptide-free culture.

CDR1 and CDR2 (germline): MNHEY, SMNVEV (reference sequence). V was pared by 4 bases and J by 2 bases, with 17 bases of the junction left unmatched. The CDR3 has 18 residues. The unexposed donors gave CD4+ T cells in about 2010-2018, prior to COVID-19. After ten to eleven days of culture, CD4+ T cells were isolated. The repertoire was sequenced with immunoSEQ multiplex PCR; TCRdb's copy has only in-frame clones and lacks some. The profile covers tens of thousands of clones, with over 65% appearing a single time and approximately 29% taken by the ten largest. The sequenced material came from CD4+ T cells from PBMCs, cultured in vitro. The rearrangement joins TRBV27 to TRBJ2-7, with 7 bases matching TRBD2. The sequence was obtained from a human donor in good health. CDR3 sequence: CASSSPQTLLGRTYEQYF. CDR3 sequence (DNA): TGTGCCAGCAGTTCCCCCCAAACGCTCCTCGGGAGGACCTACGAGCAGTACTTC.